These T cell receptor beta chains were read from a single sample in a study of T cell responses to AZD1222 COVID-19 vaccine. Sequencing was performed with immunoSEQ multiplex PCR; in TCRdb, only in-frame clones are kept and a portion is missing. The sample has 130,000 to 150,000 clones, 90% to 95% seen once. This specimen was peripheral blood, taken on day 0 of AZD1222 vaccination. The receptors derive from an adult in good health. CDR3s include the opening cysteine and the closing phenylalanine or tryptophan. The D gene is left open where the match is weak. Only part of the rows carry a size: once, few, many, or a class if the clone is expanded.

clone_size j_call d_call v_call cdr3_aa cdr3_nt
- TRBJ1-2 TRBD1 TRBV7-2 CASSFYGTAINYGYTF TGTGCCAGCAGCTTTTACGGGACAGCTATTAACTATGGCTACACCTTC
- TRBJ1-2 - TRBV30 CAWSSHRAYYGYTF TGTGCCTGGAGTTCACACAGAGCCTACTATGGCTACACCTTC
- TRBJ2-1 TRBD1 TRBV7-2 CASSLDRDNEQFF TGTGCCAGCAGCCTCGACAGGGATAATGAGCAGTTCTTC
- TRBJ2-7 TRBD1 TRBV29-1 CSVEVPGTATYEQYF TGCAGCGTTGAAGTCCCCGGGACAGCTACCTACGAGCAGTACTTC
- TRBJ1-1 - TRBV4-3 CASSQDIGPGTEAFF TGCGCCAGCAGCCAAGATATAGGGCCGGGGACTGAAGCTTTCTTT
- TRBJ1-4 TRBD1 TRBV27 CASSLLTGTGLHEKLFF TGTGCCAGCAGTTTATTGACCGGGACAGGGCTCCATGAAAAACTGTTTTTT
- TRBJ1-1 - TRBV14 CASSDPGLTEAFF TGTGCCAGCAGCGACCCCGGGCTCACTGAAGCTTTCTTT
- TRBJ1-6 - TRBV6-5 CASSSGLPNSPLHF TGTGCCAGCAGTTCGGGGCTTCCGAATTCACCCCTCCACTTT
- TRBJ1-1 - TRBV11-3 CASRPATVNTEAFF TGTGCCAGCAGGCCAGCGACAGTGAACACTGAAGCTTTCTTT
- TRBJ2-2 TRBD1 TRBV5-1 CASSSQKGTDLTGELFF TGCGCCAGCAGCTCCCAGAAGGGGACAGACCTCACCGGGGAGCTGTTTTTT
few TRBJ2-2 - TRBV4-2 CASSRREDTGELFF TGTGCCAGCAGCCGCAGGGAGGACACCGGGGAGCTGTTTTTT
- TRBJ2-7 - TRBV9 CASSVEGFEQYF TGTGCCAGCAGCGTTGAGGGGTTCGAGCAGTACTTC
- TRBJ2-1 - TRBV6-2/TRBV6-3 CASSGRMTQFF TGTGCCAGCAGCGGGCGTATGACGCAGTTCTTC
- TRBJ2-3 - TRBV3-1/TRBV3-2 CASSQPYGGGSDTQYF TGTGCCAGCAGCCAACCTTACGGGGGAGGTTCAGATACGCAGTATTTT
- TRBJ2-1 TRBD2 TRBV9 CASSVAGTSGTYNEQFF TGTGCCAGCAGCGTAGCCGGGACTAGCGGTACATACAATGAGCAGTTCTTC
few TRBJ2-7 TRBD2 TRBV3-1/TRBV3-2 CASSNGLAYEQYF TGTGCCAGCAGCAACGGACTAGCCTACGAGCAGTACTTC
- TRBJ2-7 TRBD1 TRBV19 CASSNAPGQGSYEQYF TGTGCCAGTAGTAACGCCCCCGGACAGGGAAGTTACGAGCAGTACTTC
- TRBJ1-2 - TRBV25-1 CASSERGNYGYTF TGTGCCAGCAGTGAACGAGGGAACTATGGCTACACCTTC
- TRBJ1-4 - TRBV7-2 CASSARQVEKLFF TGTGCCAGCAGCGCCCGGCAGGTCGAAAAACTGTTTTTT
- TRBJ2-7 - TRBV7-2 CASSFGWALGFYEQYF TGTGCCAGCAGCTTTGGTTGGGCCCTGGGGTTCTACGAGCAGTACTTC
- TRBJ2-1 TRBD1 TRBV19 CASSIEGQTYNEQFF TGTGCCAGTAGTATAGAGGGACAGACCTACAATGAGCAGTTCTTC
- TRBJ1-5 TRBD1 TRBV19 CASRKTGSYNQPQHF TGTGCCAGTAGGAAGACAGGGAGCTACAATCAGCCCCAGCATTTT
few TRBJ2-3 - TRBV6-4 CATQDGSTDTQYF TGTGCCACTCAAGACGGATCCACAGATACGCAGTATTTT
- TRBJ2-3 - TRBV7-2 CASSLASWYSTDTQYF TGTGCCAGCAGCTTAGCGAGCTGGTATAGCACAGATACGCAGTATTTT
once TRBJ1-1 - TRBV19 CASIPREGRTGTEAFF TGTGCCAGTATCCCACGCGAAGGGAGAACCGGCACTGAAGCTTTCTTT
- TRBJ1-5 - TRBV18 CASSQGHNQPQHF TGTGCCAGCTCACAAGGGCATAATCAGCCCCAGCATTTT
- TRBJ2-3 - TRBV5-1 CASSLDLDTQYF TGCGCCAGCAGCTTGGATTTAGATACGCAGTATTTT
- TRBJ2-7 - TRBV2 CASRETGLYEQYF TGTGCCAGCAGGGAGACTGGCCTCTACGAGCAGTACTTC
- TRBJ2-7 - TRBV19 CASFISNLQAEYF TGTGCCAGCTTTATATCCAACTTACAAGCAGAATACTTC